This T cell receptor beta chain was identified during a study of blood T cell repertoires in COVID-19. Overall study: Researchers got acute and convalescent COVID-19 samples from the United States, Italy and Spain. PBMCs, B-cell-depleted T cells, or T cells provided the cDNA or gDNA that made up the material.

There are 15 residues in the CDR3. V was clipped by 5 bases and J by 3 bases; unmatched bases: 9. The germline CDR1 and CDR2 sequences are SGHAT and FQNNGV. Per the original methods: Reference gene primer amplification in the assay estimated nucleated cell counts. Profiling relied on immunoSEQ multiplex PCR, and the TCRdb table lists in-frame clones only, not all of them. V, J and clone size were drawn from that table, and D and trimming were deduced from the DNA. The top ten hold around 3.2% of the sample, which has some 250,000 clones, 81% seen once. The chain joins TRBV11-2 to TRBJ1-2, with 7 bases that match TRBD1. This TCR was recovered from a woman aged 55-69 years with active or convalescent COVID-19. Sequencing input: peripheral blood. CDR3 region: CASSLPDRVYYGYTF. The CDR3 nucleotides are TGTGCCAGCAGCCTCCCTGACAGGGTTTACTATGGCTACACCTTC.